This T cell receptor (beta chain) was observed in a study of T cell responses to AZD1222 COVID-19 vaccine. Across the whole study: Second doses were pooled across both intervals (about 4 or about 12 weeks). Study-level points and caveats: Spike was spanned by vaccine-associated CD4 TCRs, which were dominant at 160-218 and 743-854.

In the case of this clone: The antigen is not known. This sample includes further DNA sequences coding for the same CDR3.

Germline values: CDR1 SQVTM, CDR2 ANQGSEA. Germline trimming cut 4 bases from V and 5 bases from J; bases unmatched to any gene: 4. The CDR3 is made up of 12 amino acids. Assay: immunoSEQ multiplex PCR; the TCRdb copy retains only in-frame clones and omits some. The sample carries about 83,000 clones, 86% recorded once. The TCR comes from an adult in good health. The rearrangement links TRBV29-1 to TRBJ2-7; 8 bases fit TRBD1. Sequenced here: peripheral blood, sampled on day 0 of AZD1222 vaccination. CDR3 region: CSVGTGNHEQYF. DNA for the CDR3: TGCAGCGTTGGGACAGGGAATCACGAGCAGTACTTC.